A selection of T cell receptor beta chains follows, all from one sample in a study of blood T cells in healthy people across ages. One entry per CDR3 protein results from TCRdb running MiXCR on the 5' RACE reads. The repertoire holds 1.8 million or so distinct CDR3 sequences, approximately 39% seen once, with 23% in the top ten. The sample consisted of blood. These receptors all come from a human donor in good health. Each CDR3 is given with its conserved first and last residue. The D gene is left open where the match is weak. Not every row has a clone size; where given, it reads once, few, many or a size class.

j_gene,abundance,v_gene,d_gene,CDR3nt,CDR3aa
TRBJ2-2,NA,TRBV5-1,TRBD2,TGCGCCAGCAGCTTGGGACTAGCGGGACAATACACCGGGGAGCTGTTTTTT,CASSLGLAGQYTGELFF
TRBJ2-5,few,TRBV5-1,NA,TGCGCCAGCAGCTTGTATGGGGAAGAGACCCAGTACTTC,CASSLYGEETQYF
TRBJ2-3,NA,TRBV11-3,NA,TGTGCCAGCAGCTTCCGGGGGGCTCCCACAGATACGCAGTATTTT,CASSFRGAPTDTQYF
TRBJ2-7,NA,TRBV24-1,NA,TGTGCCACCAGTGACGCGTCCAAGATGGACGAGCAGTACTTC,CATSDASKMDEQYF
TRBJ2-1,NA,TRBV12-3/TRBV12-4,TRBD2,TGTGCCAGCAGTCCGGGACTAGCGGAGGGGAATGAGCAGTTCTTC,CASSPGLAEGNEQFF
TRBJ2-1,NA,TRBV3-1,NA,TGTGCCAGCAGCTCAGACTCGCGGAACAATGAGCAGTTCTTC,CASSSDSRNNEQFF
TRBJ2-1,few,TRBV4-2,NA,TGTGCCAGCAGCCAAGAGAAGACCGGGAGCTCCTACAATGAGCAGTTCTTC,CASSQEKTGSSYNEQFF
TRBJ2-1,NA,TRBV21-1,NA,TGTGCCGGCAGCAACGATAGCGCAGCGGGGGTATACAATGAGCAGTTCTTC,CAGSNDSAAGVYNEQFF
TRBJ2-2,few,TRBV29-1,NA,TGCAGCGTTGAAGATCCGTACGCGAACACCGGGGAGCTGTTTTTT,CSVEDPYANTGELFF
TRBJ1-2,NA,TRBV12-3/TRBV12-4,NA,TGTGCCAGCAGTCTCAGGGAGGGAAGTGGCTACACCTTC,CASSLREGSGYTF
TRBJ2-7,NA,TRBV20-1,TRBD2,TGCAGTGCTAGAGATCCCCAGCGGGGAGGGTCCTACGAGCAGTACTTC,CSARDPQRGGSYEQYF
TRBJ2-7,few,TRBV20-1,NA,TGCAGTGCTAGAGATTCGACGCGGGGTTACTACGAGCAGTACTTC,CSARDSTRGYYEQYF
TRBJ1-5,NA,TRBV4-3,NA,TGCGCCAGCAGCCAAGAGATCTGGGGGGCTCAGCCCCAGCATTTT,CASSQEIWGAQPQHF
TRBJ2-7,NA,TRBV20-1,TRBD2,TGCAGTGTCGCCCCTAGCGGGAACCACGAGCAGTACTTC,CSVAPSGNHEQYF
TRBJ2-7,NA,TRBV10-3,NA,TGTGCCACGTCACAGGTTTCCTACGAGCAGTACTTC,CATSQVSYEQYF
TRBJ2-2,NA,TRBV7-9,NA,TGTGCCAGCAGCTCTTACAGGGAATGGAACACCGGGGAGCTGTTTTTT,CASSSYREWNTGELFF
TRBJ2-1,NA,TRBV27,NA,TGTGCCAGCAGTGTGGGAAGCTCCCACAATGAGCAGTTCTTC,CASSVGSSHNEQFF
TRBJ2-7,few,TRBV5-5,NA,TGTGCCAGCAGCCGGAGTGGGGACCAGAGCTCCTACGAGCAGTACTTC,CASSRSGDQSSYEQYF
TRBJ1-2,NA,TRBV5-1,NA,TGCGCCAGCAGCTCAGGGATCCGGCAGAGTGGCTACACCTTC,CASSSGIRQSGYTF
TRBJ2-1,few,TRBV29-1,NA,TGCAGCGTTGGGGCGGAGTCTCTATCCTACAATGAGCAGTTCTTC,CSVGAESLSYNEQFF
TRBJ1-1,NA,TRBV7-9,NA,TGTGCCAGCAGCTTCATGACGAACACTGAAGCTTTCTTT,CASSFMTNTEAFF
TRBJ2-7,many,TRBV6-2/TRBV6-3,NA,TGTGCCAGCAGTCGGGGCCACTCCTACGAGCAGTACTTC,CASSRGHSYEQYF
TRBJ1-4,NA,TRBV3-1,TRBD1,TGTGCCAGCAGCCAAGATCGGGGACAGGGTGCAGAAACTAATGAAAAACTGTTTTTT,CASSQDRGQGAETNEKLFF
TRBJ1-6,NA,TRBV12-3/TRBV12-4,TRBD1,TGTGCCAGCAGTTTTTCCGGGACAGGCCAGAATTCACCCCTCCACTTT,CASSFSGTGQNSPLHF
TRBJ2-5,NA,TRBV29-1,NA,TGCAGCGTTAACGGGGGCGAGGAGACCCAGTACTTC,CSVNGGEETQYF
TRBJ1-2,NA,TRBV23-1,NA,TGCGCCAGCAGTCGTCTGGGGGGCTACACCTTC,CASSRLGGYTF
TRBJ2-7,few,TRBV20-1,TRBD1,TGCAGTGCTACCTTCCCACCAAGACAGGGACCCTACGAGCAGTACTTC,CSATFPPRQGPYEQYF
TRBJ1-5,NA,TRBV9,NA,TGTGCCAGCAGCGTAAGCCAGGATCAGCCCCAGCATTTT,CASSVSQDQPQHF
TRBJ2-7,NA,TRBV5-1,TRBD2,TGCGCCAGCAGCTTGGCGCCACTAGCGGGAAGCAACGAGCAGTACTTC,CASSLAPLAGSNEQYF
TRBJ1-2,few,TRBV27,TRBD1,TGTGCCAGCAGTTTAGGTCCCGGCAGGGGGCGAGACTATGGCTACACCTTC,CASSLGPGRGRDYGYTF
TRBJ2-1,NA,TRBV4-2,NA,TGTGCCAGCAGCCAGGGCGGACGCGAACAGAATGAGCAGTTCTTC,CASSQGGREQNEQFF
TRBJ2-3,NA,TRBV9,NA,TGTGCCAGCAGCTCCCGACACACAGATACGCGGTATTTT,CASSSRHTDTRYF
TRBJ1-1,NA,TRBV6-6,TRBD1,TGTGCCAGCAGTTACTCGGGACAGGGTGAGAAGTCGGCTGAAGTTTTCTTT,CASSYSGQGEKSAEVFF
TRBJ2-7,NA,TRBV5-1,NA,TGCGCCAGCAGCTTGGGGACAGCCACGAACTACGAGCAGTACTTC,CASSLGTATNYEQYF
TRBJ2-1,NA,TRBV11-2,NA,TGTGCCAGCACCCTACGGGTCGCCAATGAGCAGTTCTTC,CASTLRVANEQFF
TRBJ2-5,many,TRBV7-9,NA,TGTGCCAGCAGCTTACGCCAGGGGTACCAAGAGACCCAGTACTTC,CASSLRQGYQETQYF
TRBJ2-7,NA,TRBV20-1,TRBD1,TGCAGTGCTGGAATGGACAGGGCCTACGAGCAGTACTTC,CSAGMDRAYEQYF
TRBJ2-3,NA,TRBV6-1,NA,TGTGCCAGCAGTCTGGATGGGGCGGGGGCAAGCGATACGCAGTATTTT,CASSLDGAGASDTQYF
TRBJ1-1,NA,TRBV20-1,TRBD1,TGCAGTGCCCCAGACAGGGGGCAGGCCACTGAAGCTTTCTTT,CSAPDRGQATEAFF
TRBJ1-5,NA,TRBV4-1,NA,TGCGCCAGCAGCCAAGAGATTCGGGGGTACAATCAGCCCCAGCATTTT,CASSQEIRGYNQPQHF
TRBJ2-1,few,TRBV29-1,TRBD2,TGCAGCGCCCGTTCGTTCCGGGCGGGGGGGCACAATGAGCAGTTCTTC,CSARSFRAGGHNEQFF
TRBJ1-1,NA,TRBV5-1,NA,TGCGCCAGCAGCTTGAGTCTGGGAGGGATGAACACTGAAGCTTTCTTT,CASSLSLGGMNTEAFF
TRBJ1-1,few,TRBV12-3/TRBV12-4,NA,TGTGCCAGCAGTTTTGTTCAGGGACCCCTGAACACTGAAGCTTTCTTT,CASSFVQGPLNTEAFF
TRBJ2-5,NA,TRBV28,NA,TGTGCCAGCAGTCGACGATCGGTCCCTCAAGAGACCCAGTACTTC,CASSRRSVPQETQYF
TRBJ2-6,few,TRBV28,NA,TGTGCCAGCAGTTCCCTGGCCTCTGGGGCCAACATCCTGACTTTC,CASSSLASGANILTF
TRBJ2-1,NA,TRBV5-1,NA,TGCGCCAGCAGCTTGATGGGGGTTGATGAGCAGTTCTTC,CASSLMGVDEQFF
TRBJ1-2,NA,TRBV20-1,TRBD1,TGCAGTGCTAGAGCCAGCCTCAGGGGGGTCTATGGCTACACCTTC,CSARASLRGVYGYTF
TRBJ2-1,many,TRBV5-1,TRBD2,TGTGCCAGCAGTTTAGCGGGGGTCTCCTACAATGAGCAGTTCTTC,CASSLAGVSYNEQFF
TRBJ1-5,NA,TRBV7-2,NA,TGTGCCAGCAGCTTAAGGGCCCCTGGGAGTAGCAATCAGCCCCAGCATTTT,CASSLRAPGSSNQPQHF
TRBJ2-7,few,TRBV6-5,NA,TGTGCCAGCAGTTACATCATGACAGGTCGCGAGCAGTACTTC,CASSYIMTGREQYF
TRBJ2-4,NA,TRBV6-5,NA,TGTGCCAGCAGCCCCGGACAGCTGGACATTCAGTACTTC,CASSPGQLDIQYF
TRBJ1-2,NA,TRBV6-2/TRBV6-3,NA,TGTGCCAGCAGTTTCCACTACAGGGATGGCTACACCTTC,CASSFHYRDGYTF
TRBJ2-1,NA,TRBV9,NA,TGTGCCAGCAGCGCGCAGGGTGTCGCCTACAATGAGCAGTTCTTC,CASSAQGVAYNEQFF
TRBJ1-5,NA,TRBV7-8,NA,TGTGCCAGCAGCGCGGTTCGGACCAATCAGCCCCAGCATTTT,CASSAVRTNQPQHF
TRBJ2-5,once,TRBV5-1,NA,TGCGCCAGCAGCTTGGAAGGGTGGGGGGAAGAGACCCAGTACTTC,CASSLEGWGEETQYF
TRBJ2-5,few,TRBV7-2,NA,TGTGCCAGCAGCCCCCTGTACAGGCGGAGGCAAGAGACCCAGTACTTC,CASSPLYRRRQETQYF
TRBJ2-3,NA,TRBV7-6,NA,TGTGCCAGCAGCTTATCTTCGGCCGGCACAGATACGCAGTATTTT,CASSLSSAGTDTQYF
TRBJ1-5,NA,TRBV5-1,NA,TGCGCCAGCAGTAACGGGCCGGGATCATACGGCAATCAGCCCCAGCATTTT,CASSNGPGSYGNQPQHF
TRBJ2-1,NA,TRBV3-1,TRBD2,TGTGCCAGCAGCCAAGCCGCCCGGGGGGGCCTCAATGAGCAGTTCTTC,CASSQAARGGLNEQFF
TRBJ2-1,NA,TRBV24-1,NA,TGTGCCGCGCAGGGGCTTAACAATGAGCAGTTCTTC,CAAQGLNNEQFF